The clone carrying this TCR beta chain was recorded at least ten times. As yet, its antigen is unknown. This sample is drawn from a study of T cells in Graves' hyperthyroidism and ophthalmopathy. Whole-study findings and limits: Most expanded thyroid clonotypes above 0.001 recurred in blood.

Uncontrolled infection, other autoimmune disease, pregnancy or lactation led to exclusion. Fresh peripheral blood, 8 to 10 ml, was the source of the PBMCs. TCR beta CDR3 regions were amplified from RNA transcripts. TCR CDR3 regions were first amplified by RT-PCR with HTBI primers. Each CDR3 protein is one row after TCRdb ran MiXCR on the multiplex PCR reads. The sample has a few hundred thousand distinct CDR3 sequences, around 16% seen once. Germline V gene data show CDR1 as SQVTM and CDR2 as ANQGSEA. The CDR3 runs to 14 residues. Trimming shortened V by 6 bases and J by 4 bases, and 17 bases separated the two germline ends.

The sequence came from a woman in her thirties with Graves' hyperthyroidism. Material for sequencing was blood. The chain recombines TRBV29-1 with TRBJ2-3, with D perhaps assigned TRBD1 or TRBD2 (6 bases each). For the CDR3, the DNA is TGCAGCGTCGGAGAGGGGGGTTTATCAGATACGCAGTATTTT. Amino acid sequence: CSVGEGGLSDTQYF.